Sequencing of this TCR beta chain was carried out in a study of T cell changes during pregnancy in multiple sclerosis. Trimming took off 10 bases at V and 0 bases at J, with 17 bases between the two ends. This CDR3 region has 14 residues. Per the germline V gene, CDR1 is SGHNT and CDR2 is YYREEE (reference sequence). Clones were read by immunoSEQ multiplex PCR, and TCRdb kept only the in-frame ones, dropping some. The sample carries approximately 110,000 clones, 80% to 95% recorded once. This sequence originates from a female donor with multiple sclerosis, enrolled in a pregnancy study. The sequencing here drew on peripheral blood, taken in the third trimester of pregnancy. The J gene is TRBJ2-7, the V gene TRBV5-4; D call uncertain. CDR3 amino acids: CACQPLRDSYEQYF. The CDR3 coding sequence is TGTGCCTGTCAACCTTTGAGAGACTCCTACGAGCAGTACTTC. The variable domain in full, completed from reference TRBV5-4 and TRBJ2-7, reads ETGVTQSPTHLIKTRGQQVTLRCSSQSGHNTVSWYQQALGQGPQFIFQYYREEENGRGNFPPRFSGLQFPNYSSELNVNALELDDSALYLCACQPLRDSYEQYFGPGTRLTVT.